The 24 T cell receptor beta chains reported below all come from one sample, sequenced in a study of lymphopenia after photon versus proton radiotherapy. Sequencing used immunoSEQ multiplex PCR; TCRdb keeps in-frame clones, though not all of them. The data show 25,000 to 35,000 clones, 75% to 90% seen once. This material consisted of peripheral blood, taken from a patient treated with proton-based radiotherapy. Source of these receptors: a woman aged 70-85 years with pancreatic cancer. Some clones in this sample may be carry-over from other donors' samples.

The chain is built from TRBV5-1 and TRBJ2-2, with 7 bases matching TRBD1. V shed 7 bases, J shed 2 bases, and the junction held 11 bases outside the gene matches. Germline V gene data show CDR1 as SGHRS and CDR2 as YFSETQ. The CDR3 sequence is 16 residues long. The CDR3 region has the DNA TGCGCCAGCGCCAAGGGGGCAACCGGAAACACCGGGGAGCTGTTTTTT. Protein: CASAKGATGNTGELFF.

This clone has just one count. V and J are TRBV7-9 and TRBJ1-1; D might be TRBD1 (6 bases). This CDR3 is 14 amino acids long. Trimming pared 6 bases from V and 1 base from J, leaving 12 bases between. Germline values: CDR1 SEHNR, CDR2 FQNEAQ (reference sequence). The DNA of the CDR3 is TGTGCCAGCAGGGGGGGGCACCAGAACACTGAAGCTTTCTTT. Its protein is CASRGGHQNTEAFF.

The V call is TRBV27, the J call TRBJ1-2; TRBD1 is a possible D gene (5 bases). The CDR3 spans 13 residues. The V end was cut by 1 base, the J end by 6 bases, with 9 bases between. Germline values: CDR1 MNHEY, CDR2 SMNVEV (reference sequence). CDR3 DNA sequence: TGTGCCAGCAGTTTATGGGGGGGTAATGGCTACACCTTC. Translation: CASSLWGGNGYTF.

CDR3 nucleotides: TGTGCCAGCAGTTATGGAGCTCCAGAGACCCAGTACTTC. This gives the protein CASSYGAPETQYF. This chain connects TRBV6-5 to TRBJ2-5; the D is unclear. The length of the CDR3 is 13 residues. Germline V gene sequence: CDR1 MNHEY, CDR2 SVGAGI. Trimming removed 3 bases at V and 4 bases at J, with 9 bases between.

V usage is TRBV5-1 and J usage is TRBJ2-7; 8 bases are shared with TRBD1. The V gene's germline CDR1 is SGHRS and CDR2 YFSETQ. The CDR3 loop spans 14 amino acids. The V and J ends lost 7 bases and 4 bases, in that order; junction bases with no gene match: 10. The CDR3 loop is CASSRQGPVYEQYF. CDR3 DNA: TGCGCCAGCTCCCGACAGGGGCCCGTTTACGAGCAGTACTTC.

In its sample, this clone was seen once. V is TRBV11-2 and J is TRBJ1-6; 7 positions agree with TRBD1. This CDR3 spans 15 amino acids. Germline CDR1 SGHAT, CDR2 FQNNGV. V lost 5 bases, J lost 5 bases, and 6 bases stayed unmatched. DNA of the CDR3: TGTGCCAGCAGCCGTACAGGGGCCAATAATTCACCCCTCCACTTT. It specifies CASSRTGANNSPLHF.

The chain combines TRBV19 with TRBJ1-1; 8 nucleotides agree with TRBD1. This CDR3 region has 13 residues. Germline CDR1 reads LNHDA; CDR2 reads SQIVND (reference sequence). V was clipped by 4 bases and J by 5 bases; unmatched bases: 3. CDR3 coding DNA: TGTGCCAGTAGTAAGACAGGGGTGACTGAAGCTTTCTTT. It yields the protein CASSKTGVTEAFF.

This chain joins TRBV7-9 and TRBJ1-3; D unresolved. This CDR3 has 15 amino acids. The germline V gene has CDR1 SEHNR and CDR2 FQNEAQ (reference sequence). The ends were cut back, 1 base at V and 0 bases at J, with 7 bases in the middle. The chain's CDR3 is CASSLGASSGNTIYF. The CDR3 nucleotides are TGTGCCAGCAGCTTAGGGGCTAGCTCTGGAAACACCATATATTTT.

This clone came up once. The chain employs TRBV7-6 and TRBJ2-5, with D maybe TRBD2 (6 bases). Germline V CDR1 and CDR2: SGHVS, FNYEAQ. This CDR3 region has 14 residues. V lost 1 base and J lost 4, with 10 bases in between. DNA for the CDR3: TGTGCCAGCAGCTTAGGGAGGGTCGGAGAGACCCAGTACTTC. Translating gives CASSLGRVGETQYF.

The rearrangement uses TRBV7-2 and TRBJ2-1; the D is unclear. In germline, CDR1 is SGHTA, CDR2 FQGNSA. V was cut by 0 bases and J by 0 bases, with 6 bases left in between. The CDR3 consists of 15 residues. The CDR3: CASSLAGNSYNEQFF. The CDR3, as DNA: TGTGCCAGCAGCTTAGCGGGGAACTCCTACAATGAGCAGTTCTTC.

This chain uses TRBV6-5 with TRBJ2-6, with unresolved D. This CDR3 region has 15 residues. The germline V and J ends were trimmed by 7 bases and 2 bases, with 12 bases remaining between them. The V gene's germline CDR1 is MNHEY and CDR2 SVGAGI. CDR3 DNA sequence: TGTGCCAGCACATCATTAGAGGCTGGGGCCAACGTCCTGACTTTC. Translating gives CASTSLEAGANVLTF.

J is TRBJ1-1 and V is TRBV29-1; TRBD1 aligns across 8 bases. In germline, CDR1 is SQVTM, CDR2 ANQGSEA. The CDR3 is 11 residues long. Losses at the gene ends were 6 bases for V and 4 bases for J; bases not matched to a gene: 1. In DNA form, the CDR3 reads TGCAGCGTGACAGGGGCCACTGAAGCTTTCTTT. Translated, it gives CSVTGATEAFF. Full variable domain (rest looked up from reference TRBV29-1 and TRBJ1-1): SAVISQKPSRDICQRGTSLTIQCQVDSQVTMMFWYRQQPGQSLTLIATANQGSEATYESGFVIDKFPISRPNLTFSTLTVSNMSPEDSSIYLCSVTGATEAFFGQGTRLTVV.

CDR3 sequence: CAGRHEGSSYNEQFF. Here the CDR3 DNA reads TGTGCCGGACGACATGAGGGGTCCTCCTACAATGAGCAGTTCTTC. The chain recombines TRBV2 with TRBJ2-1; D possibly matches TRBD1 or TRBD2 (5 bases each). V was shortened by 11 bases and J by 0 bases, with 17 bases between the two germline ends. The germline CDR1 and CDR2 sequences are SNHLY and FYNNEI. This CDR3 spans 15 amino acids.

The chain has TRBV7-2 and TRBJ2-1; D is ambiguous. V was clipped by 8 bases and J by 10 bases, with 15 bases between them. The CDR3 length is 12 residues. Germline loops: CDR1 SGHTA, CDR2 FQGNSA. CDR3 sequence: CASRIGREEQFF. CDR3 sequence (DNA): TGTGCCAGCCGAATAGGTAGGGAAGAGCAGTTCTTC.

This sequence joins TRBV15 and TRBJ1-1; tentative D call: TRBD1 (6 bases). Per the germline V gene, CDR1 is LNHNV and CDR2 is YYDKDF (reference sequence). This CDR3 comprises 13 residues. Trimming removed 8 bases at V and 3 bases at J, with 13 bases between. The CDR3 here is CATAQGLDTEAFF. The CDR3 coding sequence is TGTGCCACCGCACAGGGTTTGGACACTGAAGCTTTCTTT.

A single count supports this clone. The chain carries TRBV14 and TRBJ1-1; 10 positions match TRBD1. The CDR3 covers 17 residues. CDR1 is SGHDN, CDR2 FVKESK, per germline. With 1 base clipped from V and 1 base from J, the junction kept 6 bases outside the gene matches. CDR3 region: CASSQVAGQGGNTEAFF. The CDR3 DNA reads TGTGCCAGCAGCCAAGTTGCCGGACAGGGGGGGAACACTGAAGCTTTCTTT.

The chain has TRBV5-1 and TRBJ2-7; 7 bases line up with TRBD2. V shed 1 base, J shed 10 bases, and the junction held 8 bases outside the gene matches. The germline gives CDR1 SGHRS, CDR2 YFSETQ. The CDR3 consists of 13 residues. CDR3 sequence reads: CASSLTDGRNQYF. For the CDR3, the DNA is TGCGCCAGCAGCTTGACGGACGGGAGGAACCAGTACTTC. The full variable domain, rest sourced from reference TRBV5-1 and TRBJ2-7, is KAGVTQTPRYLIKTRGQQVTLSCSPISGHRSVSWYQQTPGQGLQFLFEYFSETQRNKGNFPGRFSGRQFSNSRSEMNVSTLELGDSALYLCASSLTDGRNQYFGPGTRLTVT.

The gene calls are TRBV2 and TRBJ2-4, with 10 bases fitting TRBD2. Per germline, CDR1 SNHLY and CDR2 FYNNEI. CDR3 length equals 17 residues. Trimming took 2 bases from V and 2 from J; bases not matched to a gene: 6. The CDR3 loop reads CASSEITSGNSKNIQYF. The CDR3 DNA is TGTGCCAGCAGTGAAATAACTAGCGGGAACTCCAAAAACATTCAGTACTTC.

This clone was observed a few times. The gene calls are TRBV29-1 and TRBJ2-3, with D perhaps matching TRBD1 or TRBD2 (5 bases each). This CDR3 has 14 amino acids. Per the germline V gene, CDR1 is SQVTM and CDR2 is ANQGSEA. With 0 bases removed from V and 4 bases from J, the gap between germline ends came to 11 bases. CDR3 residues: CSVEDEGRADTQYF. The CDR3 DNA follows: TGCAGCGTTGAAGATGAGGGACGGGCAGATACGCAGTATTTT.

The rearrangement links TRBV28 to TRBJ1-2; D remains unclear. CDR3 length equals 12 residues. Germline V lookup: CDR1 MDHEN, CDR2 SYDVKM. V shed 6 bases and J shed 2 bases, with 7 bases lying between them. The CDR3 DNA follows: TGTGCCAGCAGAACTGGGAACTATGGCTACACCTTC. This codes for CASRTGNYGYTF.

The chain has TRBV9 and TRBJ1-3; D is perhaps TRBD1 (5 bases). The CDR3 totals 15 residues. The V end lost 3 bases, the J end lost 2 bases, and 12 bases lay between the germline ends. Germline V gives CDR1 SGDLS, CDR2 YYNGEE. DNA for the CDR3: TGTGCCAGCAGCGCCGAGGCAGGGACTGGAAACACCATATATTTT. Amino acid sequence: CASSAEAGTGNTIYF. Full variable domain (rest looked up from reference TRBV9 and TRBJ1-3): DSGVTQTPKHLITATGQRVTLRCSPRSGDLSVYWYQQSLDQGLQFLIQYYNGEERAKGNILERFSAQQFPDLHSELNLSSLELGDSALYFCASSAEAGTGNTIYFGEGSWLTVV.

The chain combines TRBV11-2 with TRBJ2-1, with 12 positions matching TRBD2. CDR1 and CDR2 (germline): SGHAT, FQNNGV. V lost 5 bases and J lost 6; bases outside the gene matches: 5. CDR3 length: 15 amino acids. The DNA of the CDR3 is TGTGCCAGCAGCCTTCTAGCGGGAGGGCCCAATGAGCAGTTCTTC. This sequence encodes CASSLLAGGPNEQFF.

The gene calls are TRBV19 and TRBJ2-7; D possibly corresponds to TRBD2 (6 bases). Trimming stripped 6 bases from V and 6 bases from J, with 9 bases between. This CDR3 has 11 residues. Germline V CDR1 and CDR2: LNHDA, SQIVND (reference sequence). The CDR3 DNA follows: TGTGCCAGTAGCGACGGGGGCGAGCAGTACTTC. Translating it yields CASSDGGEQYF.

CDR3 loop: CASSFSTVEVAKNIQYF. For the CDR3, the DNA is TGTGCCAGTAGTTTTTCGACAGTGGAGGTAGCCAAAAACATTCAGTACTTC. V is TRBV19 and J is TRBJ2-4; either TRBD1 or TRBD2 may supply D (5 bases each). This CDR3 comprises 17 residues. Germline V gene data show CDR1 as LNHDA and CDR2 as SQIVND (reference sequence). The germline V and J ends were trimmed by 5 bases and 0 bases, with 17 bases remaining between them.